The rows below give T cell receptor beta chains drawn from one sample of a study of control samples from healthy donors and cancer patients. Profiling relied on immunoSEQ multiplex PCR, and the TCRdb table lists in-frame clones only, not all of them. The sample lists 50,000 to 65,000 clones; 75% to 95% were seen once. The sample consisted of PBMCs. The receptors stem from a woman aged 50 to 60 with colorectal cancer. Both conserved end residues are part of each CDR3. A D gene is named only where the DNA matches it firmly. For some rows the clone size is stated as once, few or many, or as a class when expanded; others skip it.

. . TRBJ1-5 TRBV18 CASSPDGTHSRQPQHF TGTGCCAGCTCACCGGACGGGACTCATAGCCGTCAGCCCCAGCATTTT
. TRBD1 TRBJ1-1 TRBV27 CASSLFAGTGVEAFF TGTGCCAGCAGTCTGTTTGCAGGGACAGGGGTAGAAGCTTTCTTT
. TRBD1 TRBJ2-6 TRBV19 CASRTGISGANVLTF TGTGCCAGTCGGACAGGGATCTCTGGGGCCAACGTCCTGACTTTC
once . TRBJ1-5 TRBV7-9 CASSGAEGKYSNQPQHF TGTGCCAGCAGCGGTGCAGAAGGAAAGTATAGCAATCAGCCCCAGCATTTT
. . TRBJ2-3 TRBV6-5 CASSYGSLSTDTQYF TGTGCCAGCAGTTACGGGTCTCTTAGCACAGATACGCAGTATTTT
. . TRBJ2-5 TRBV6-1 CASSEVYQETQYF TGTGCCAGCAGTGAAGTCTACCAAGAGACCCAGTACTTC
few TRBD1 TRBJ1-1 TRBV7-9 CANRGLNTEAFF TGTGCCAACAGGGGGCTTAACACTGAAGCTTTCTTT
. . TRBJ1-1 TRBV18 CASSQGMNTEAFF TGTGCCAGCTCACAGGGGATGAACACTGAAGCTTTCTTT
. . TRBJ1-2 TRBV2 CASRYSPDFNYGYTF TGTGCCAGCAGGTACAGCCCGGATTTTAACTATGGCTACACCTTC
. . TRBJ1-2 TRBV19 CASSIGVTNYGYTF TGTGCCAGTAGTATAGGCGTGACTAACTATGGCTACACCTTC
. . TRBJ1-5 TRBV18 CASSPLNFAGNQPQHF TGTGCCAGCTCACCACTGAACTTCGCCGGCAATCAGCCCCAGCATTTT
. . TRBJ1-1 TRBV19 CASSPQDKTEAFF TGTGCCAGTAGCCCTCAAGATAAAACTGAAGCTTTCTTT
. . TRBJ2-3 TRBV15 CATSRDRELYDTQYF TGTGCCACCAGCAGAGACCGCGAACTGTACGATACGCAGTATTTT
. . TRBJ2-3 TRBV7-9 CASSLASDTQYF TGTGCCAGCAGCTTAGCGTCCGATACGCAGTATTTT
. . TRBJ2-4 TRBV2 CASSEAPRGGSKNIQYF TGTGCCAGCAGTGAAGCGCCGAGGGGGGGATCCAAAAACATTCAGTACTTC
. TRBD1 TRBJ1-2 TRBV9 CASSVEAGGALGYGYTF TGTGCCAGCAGCGTTGAGGCAGGGGGCGCTCTCGGCTATGGCTACACCTTC
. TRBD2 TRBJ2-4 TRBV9 CASSTGLAGGIQYF TGTGCCAGCAGCACTGGACTAGCGGGCGGCATTCAGTACTTC
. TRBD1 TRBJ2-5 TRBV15 CATSREGQGGETQYF TGTGCCACCAGCAGAGAAGGACAGGGGGGAGAGACCCAGTACTTC
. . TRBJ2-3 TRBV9 CASSAGGAGTDTQYF TGTGCCAGCAGCGCTGGAGGGGCGGGCACAGATACGCAGTATTTT
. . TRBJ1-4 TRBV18 CASSPLGQAGKLFF TGTGCCAGCTCACCACTCGGGCAGGCTGGAAAACTGTTTTTT
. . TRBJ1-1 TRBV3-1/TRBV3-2 CASSQEGRNTEAFF TGTGCCAGCAGCCAAGAGGGCCGCAACACTGAAGCTTTCTTT
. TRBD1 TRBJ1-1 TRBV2 CASSWTGGWSMTEAFF TGTGCCAGCAGTTGGACAGGGGGATGGTCAATGACTGAAGCTTTCTTT
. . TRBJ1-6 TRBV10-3 CAISDKNPGVNSPLHF TGTGCCATCAGTGATAAAAACCCGGGAGTGAATTCACCCCTCCACTTT
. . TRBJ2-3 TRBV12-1 CASSWTSATDTQYF TGTGCCAGCAGTTGGACTAGCGCCACAGATACGCAGTATTTT
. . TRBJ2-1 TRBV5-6 CASSADLFSSYNEQFF TGTGCCAGCAGCGCTGACTTGTTCAGCTCCTACAATGAGCAGTTCTTC
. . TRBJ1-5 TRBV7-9 CASSGPRGQPQHF TGTGCCAGCAGTGGACCCCGGGGCCAGCCCCAGCATTTT
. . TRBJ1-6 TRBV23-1 CASSHNSSSYNSPLHF TGCGCCAGCAGTCACAACAGTAGCTCCTATAATTCACCCCTCCACTTT
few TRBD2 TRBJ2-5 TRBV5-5 CASSLTSGRTETQYF TGTGCCAGCAGCTTGACTAGCGGGAGGACGGAGACCCAGTACTTC
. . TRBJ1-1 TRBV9 CASSRSPANTEAFF TGTGCCAGCAGCCGTAGTCCGGCGAACACTGAAGCTTTCTTT
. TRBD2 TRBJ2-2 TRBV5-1 CASSPSPTSGRGELFF TGCGCCAGCAGCCCATCCCCGACTAGCGGGAGGGGGGAGCTGTTTTTT
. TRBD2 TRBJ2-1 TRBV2 CATQTSGVYNEQFF TGTGCCACCCAGACTAGCGGGGTATACAATGAGCAGTTCTTC
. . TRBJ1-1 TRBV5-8 CASRFPGGTTEAFF TGTGCCAGCAGATTTCCCGGGGGAACCACTGAAGCTTTCTTT
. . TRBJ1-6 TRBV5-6 CASSYGTMDSPLHF TGTGCCAGCAGCTACGGGACGATGGATTCACCCCTCCACTTT
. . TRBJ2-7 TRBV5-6 CASSLGLIYEQYF TGTGCCAGCAGCTTGGGACTTATCTACGAGCAGTACTTC
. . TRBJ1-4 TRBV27 CASSLSAGENEKLFF TGTGCCAGCAGTTTATCAGCAGGAGAAAATGAAAAACTGTTTTTT
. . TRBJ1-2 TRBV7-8 CASSKVQGAGYGYTF TGTGCCAGCAGCAAGGTACAGGGAGCCGGCTATGGCTACACCTTC
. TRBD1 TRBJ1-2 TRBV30 CAWRDITGADGYTF TGTGCCTGGAGAGATATTACAGGGGCGGATGGCTACACCTTC
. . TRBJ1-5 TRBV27 CASRQSSWGTVRPQHF TGTGCCAGCAGACAGAGTTCTTGGGGGACCGTGAGGCCCCAGCATTTT
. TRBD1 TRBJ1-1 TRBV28 CASSAHTGVNTEAFF TGTGCCAGCAGTGCACATACAGGGGTTAACACTGAAGCTTTCTTT
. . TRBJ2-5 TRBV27 CASSSSTGTQYF TGTGCCAGCAGTTCCTCGACCGGTACCCAGTACTTC
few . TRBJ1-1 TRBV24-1 CATSLGGAGYTEAFF TGTGCCACCAGCCTAGGCGGGGCGGGATACACTGAAGCTTTCTTT
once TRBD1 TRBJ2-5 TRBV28 CASSLVVRDRQQETQYF TGTGCCAGCAGTTTAGTAGTGAGGGACAGACAACAAGAGACCCAGTACTTC
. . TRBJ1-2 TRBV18 CASSPMTVGRQLYGYTF TGTGCCAGCTCACCAATGACAGTAGGAAGGCAGCTATATGGCTACACCTTC
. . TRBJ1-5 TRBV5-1 CASSATGEGWQPQHF TGCGCCAGCAGCGCCACCGGGGAAGGATGGCAGCCCCAGCATTTT
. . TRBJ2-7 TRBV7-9 CASGSEFYEQYF TGTGCCAGCGGCTCCGAGTTCTACGAGCAGTACTTC
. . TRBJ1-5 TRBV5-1 CASSTAPGYNQPQHF TGCGCCAGCAGCACGGCACCAGGGTATAATCAGCCCCAGCATTTT
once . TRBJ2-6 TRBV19 CASRKGGAPGANVLTF TGTGCCAGTCGAAAAGGGGGGGCCCCTGGGGCCAACGTCCTGACTTTC
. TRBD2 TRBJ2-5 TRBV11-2 CASSLQGLADQETQYF TGTGCCAGCAGCTTACAGGGACTAGCGGACCAAGAGACCCAGTACTTC
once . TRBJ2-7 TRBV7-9 CASSTGTFEQYF TGTGCCAGCAGTACCGGGACATTCGAGCAGTACTTC
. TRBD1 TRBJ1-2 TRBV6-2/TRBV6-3 CASSIDRGNGYTF TGTGCCAGCAGTATCGACAGGGGGAATGGCTACACCTTC
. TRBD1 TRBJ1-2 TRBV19 CASSIFGTEVGYTF TGTGCCAGTAGTATATTTGGGACAGAAGTTGGCTACACCTTC
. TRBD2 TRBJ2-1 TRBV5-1 CASIRFSGKGDNEQFF TGCGCCAGCATACGATTTAGCGGGAAAGGGGACAATGAGCAGTTCTTC
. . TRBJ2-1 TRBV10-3 CAISAAGSYNEQFF TGTGCCATCAGTGCGGCAGGGAGCTACAATGAGCAGTTCTTC
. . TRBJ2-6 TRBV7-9 CASTKLRVGGLHSGANVLTF TGTGCCAGCACCAAATTAAGGGTAGGGGGGCTTCACTCTGGGGCCAACGTCCTGACTTTC
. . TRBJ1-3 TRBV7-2 CASRDQVGSGNTIYF TGTGCCAGCAGGGACCAGGTGGGGAGTGGAAACACCATATATTTT